This T cell receptor (beta chain) originates from a study of cytomegalovirus exposure and HLA in healthy donors. Study outcomes and limitations: The HLA-A and HLA-B alleles of most subjects were reportedly predicted accurately from TCR beta sequences.

The CDR3 is 14 amino acids. CDR1 and CDR2 (germline): SGHTA, FQGTGA. Trimming removed 2 bases from V and 0 bases from J, with 6 bases in between. On this clone itself: Its antigen is still unknown.

Primers: 60 Vbeta forward and 13 Jbeta reverse. Repertoires were generated with immunoSEQ multiplex PCR, while TCRdb's copy carries only in-frame clones and drops some. Among some 180,000 clones listed, roughly 74% were seen once. The chain uses TRBV7-3 and TRBJ2-3; D call uncertain. Sequencing was carried out using PBMCs. This clonotype was sampled from a female donor in good health and CMV-seronegative. This chain's CDR3 is CASSLYGSTDTQYF. The CDR3 region has the DNA TGTGCCAGCAGCTTATACGGGAGCACAGATACGCAGTATTTT.